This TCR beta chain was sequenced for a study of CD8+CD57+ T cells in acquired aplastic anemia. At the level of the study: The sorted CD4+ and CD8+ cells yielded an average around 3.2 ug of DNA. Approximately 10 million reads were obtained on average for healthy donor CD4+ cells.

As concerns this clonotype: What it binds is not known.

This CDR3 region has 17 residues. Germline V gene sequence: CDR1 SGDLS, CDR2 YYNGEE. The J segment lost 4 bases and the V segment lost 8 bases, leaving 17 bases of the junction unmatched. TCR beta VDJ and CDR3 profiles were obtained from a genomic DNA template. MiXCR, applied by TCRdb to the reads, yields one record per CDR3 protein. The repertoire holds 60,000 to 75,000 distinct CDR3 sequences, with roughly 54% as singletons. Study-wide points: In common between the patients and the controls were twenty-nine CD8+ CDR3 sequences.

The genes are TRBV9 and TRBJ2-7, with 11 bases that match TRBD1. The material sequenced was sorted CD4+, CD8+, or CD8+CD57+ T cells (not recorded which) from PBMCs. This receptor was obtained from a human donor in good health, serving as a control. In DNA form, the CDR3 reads TGTGCCAGTAGTTCCGGGACAGGGGGACTAGCCCGTTACGAGCAGTACTTC. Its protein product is CASSSGTGGLARYEQYF. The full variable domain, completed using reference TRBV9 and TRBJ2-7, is DSGVTQTPKHLITATGQRVTLRCSPRSGDLSVYWYQQSLDQGLQFLIQYYNGEERAKGNILERFSAQQFPDLHSELNLSSLELGDSALYFCASSSGTGGLARYEQYFGPGTRLTVT.